This TCR beta chain is drawn from a study of blood T cell repertoires in COVID-19. Residents of approximately 25 US areas, aged about 18 to 95 years, made up the participants. TCRdb keeps only in-frame clones here, not all; method: immunoSEQ multiplex PCR. The table includes some 530,000 clones, around nine tenths detected once. The CDR3 totals 13 residues. The ends lost 4 bases at V and 1 base at J; junction bases unmatched: 2. Germline-derived CDR1 and CDR2 are SGHNT and YYREEE (reference sequence). V is TRBV5-4 and J is TRBJ2-7, with TRBD1 matching over 7 bases. Sequenced input: PBMCs or T cells enriched from blood (not recorded which). The TCR was taken from a woman aged 60-75 years who had recovered from COVID-19. The CDR3 loop is CASSGDSSYEQYV. CDR3 sequence (DNA): TGTGCCAGCAGCGGGGACAGTTCCTACGAGCAGTACGTC.